These T cell receptor beta chains were read from a single sample in a study of OX40 agonist ivuxolimab in advanced cancers. TCRdb's table, derived via immunoSEQ multiplex PCR, lists solely in-frame clones and lacks some. Here the sample spans tens of thousands of clones, approximately 70% being singletons. Sequenced material: CD4+ or CD8+ T cells sorted from blood, taken in a trial of the OX40 agonist ivuxolimab. The receptors here all came from an adult with an advanced solid tumor such as melanoma, head and neck, liver or kidney cancer. Both conserved end residues are part of each CDR3. The order of the fields is J gene, V gene, clone size, D gene, CDR3 protein, CDR3 DNA. The D gene is left open where the match is weak. The size of a clone is reported for some rows only, either as once, few or many, or as a class for expanded clones.

J: TRBJ2-7
V: TRBV5-1
size: -
D: TRBD1
CDR3: CASSPGTGFYEQYF
DNA: TGCGCCAGCAGCCCGGGGACAGGTTTCTACGAGCAGTACTTC

J: TRBJ2-3
V: TRBV29-1
size: -
D: -
CDR3: CSVEEAYTDTQYF
DNA: TGCAGCGTTGAGGAGGCCTACACAGATACGCAGTATTTT

J: TRBJ1-1
V: TRBV9
size: -
D: -
CDR3: CASSVVPGWNTEAFF
DNA: TGTGCCAGCAGCGTGGTCCCGGGATGGAACACTGAAGCTTTCTTT

J: TRBJ1-5
V: TRBV27
size: once
D: -
CDR3: CASSYKGQDQPQHF
DNA: TGTGCCAGCAGTTACAAGGGCCAGGATCAGCCCCAGCATTTT

J: TRBJ2-2
V: TRBV27
size: large
D: -
CDR3: CASSGARTGELFF
DNA: TGTGCCAGCAGTGGAGCTCGAACCGGGGAGCTGTTTTTT

J: TRBJ2-1
V: TRBV7-2
size: -
D: -
CDR3: CASSLMYGVSSYNEQFF
DNA: TGTGCCAGCAGCTTAATGTACGGGGTAAGCTCCTACAATGAGCAGTTCTTC

J: TRBJ2-7
V: TRBV4-3
size: -
D: -
CDR3: CASSQATSSYEQYF
DNA: TGCGCCAGCAGCCAGGCTACCAGCTCCTACGAGCAGTACTTC

J: TRBJ2-1
V: TRBV7-8
size: -
D: -
CDR3: CASSNVGEQFF
DNA: TGTGCCAGCAGCAACGTAGGTGAGCAGTTCTTC

J: TRBJ2-2
V: TRBV30
size: -
D: -
CDR3: CAWSGQNTGELFF
DNA: TGTGCCTGGAGTGGACAGAACACCGGGGAGCTGTTTTTT

J: TRBJ2-1
V: TRBV5-6
size: -
D: -
CDR3: CASILKGSSYNEQFF
DNA: TGTGCCAGCATTTTAAAAGGGAGCTCCTACAATGAGCAGTTCTTC

J: TRBJ1-1
V: TRBV5-1
size: -
D: -
CDR3: CASSPYRTLNTEAFF
DNA: TGCGCCAGCAGCCCCTACAGGACACTGAACACTGAAGCTTTCTTT

J: TRBJ2-3
V: TRBV11-3
size: -
D: -
CDR3: CASSYSRETDTQYF
DNA: TGTGCCAGCAGCTATTCTAGGGAGACAGATACGCAGTATTTT

J: TRBJ1-6
V: TRBV6-4
size: -
D: -
CDR3: CASSLIYNSPLHF
DNA: TGTGCCAGCAGTTTAATCTATAATTCACCCCTCCACTTT

J: TRBJ2-7
V: TRBV30
size: -
D: -
CDR3: CAWGPGLYEQYF
DNA: TGTGCCTGGGGGCCCGGCCTCTACGAGCAGTACTTC

J: TRBJ2-1
V: TRBV9
size: -
D: -
CDR3: CASSVVAGTVYNEQFF
DNA: TGTGCCAGCAGCGTAGTGGCAGGGACGGTTTACAATGAGCAGTTCTTC

J: TRBJ2-2
V: TRBV13
size: -
D: -
CDR3: CASSFSVAPASSNTGELFF
DNA: TGTGCCAGCAGCTTTTCCGTGGCTCCGGCCTCCTCGAACACCGGGGAGCTGTTTTTT

J: TRBJ1-1
V: TRBV15
size: few
D: -
CDR3: CATRSSNGNTEAFF
DNA: TGTGCCACCAGGTCATCCAACGGTAACACTGAAGCTTTCTTT

J: TRBJ2-7
V: TRBV19
size: many
D: TRBD1
CDR3: CASSASTGGFYEQYF
DNA: TGTGCCAGTAGTGCCTCGACAGGGGGGTTCTACGAGCAGTACTTC

J: TRBJ2-1
V: TRBV7-9
size: -
D: -
CDR3: CASSLAPLAASSYNEQFF
DNA: TGTGCCAGCAGCTTAGCCCCACTAGCTGCGAGCTCCTACAATGAGCAGTTCTTC

J: TRBJ1-1
V: TRBV7-9
size: -
D: -
CDR3: CASRIVGGEAFF
DNA: TGTGCCAGCAGGATCGTAGGGGGTGAAGCTTTCTTT

J: TRBJ2-5
V: TRBV11-1
size: -
D: -
CDR3: CASSLSRGFQETQYF
DNA: TGTGCCAGCAGCTTGAGCAGGGGATTCCAAGAGACCCAGTACTTC

J: TRBJ2-6
V: TRBV5-4
size: few
D: -
CDR3: CASSLTGANVLTF
DNA: TGTGCCAGCAGCCTGACTGGGGCCAACGTCCTGACTTTC

J: TRBJ1-2
V: TRBV7-2
size: -
D: -
CDR3: CASTIRNYGYTF
DNA: TGTGCCAGCACCATCAGGAACTATGGCTACACCTTC

J: TRBJ1-5
V: TRBV28
size: -
D: -
CDR3: CASQQGSGNQPQHF
DNA: TGTGCCAGCCAACAGGGTAGTGGCAATCAGCCCCAGCATTTT

J: TRBJ2-3
V: TRBV27
size: -
D: TRBD2
CDR3: CASSLRPGLAGGTDTQYF
DNA: TGTGCCAGCAGTTTACGGCCCGGACTAGCGGGGGGGACAGATACGCAGTATTTT

J: TRBJ2-7
V: TRBV13
size: once
D: TRBD1
CDR3: CASSLTGLSYEQYF
DNA: TGTGCCAGCAGCTTGACAGGGCTCTCCTACGAGCAGTACTTC

J: TRBJ2-6
V: TRBV4-3
size: -
D: -
CDR3: CASSPLLGPASGANVLTF
DNA: TGCGCCAGCAGCCCGCTTCTCGGCCCGGCGTCTGGGGCCAACGTCCTGACTTTC

J: TRBJ1-6
V: TRBV4-3
size: many
D: -
CDR3: CASSQERQTNSPLHF
DNA: TGCGCCAGCAGCCAAGAACGTCAAACTAATTCACCCCTCCACTTT

J: TRBJ2-7
V: TRBV28
size: -
D: TRBD1
CDR3: CASSGKGTGVSYEQYF
DNA: TGTGCCAGCAGTGGGAAAGGGACAGGGGTCTCCTACGAGCAGTACTTC

J: TRBJ2-5
V: TRBV11-2
size: -
D: -
CDR3: CASSLGDFQETQYF
DNA: TGTGCCAGCAGCTTAGGCGACTTCCAAGAGACCCAGTACTTC

J: TRBJ2-5
V: TRBV28
size: -
D: -
CDR3: CASSLGVSGETQYF
DNA: TGTGCCAGCAGTCTAGGGGTTAGCGGAGAGACCCAGTACTTC

J: TRBJ2-5
V: TRBV19
size: once
D: -
CDR3: CASGAQGGETQYF
DNA: TGTGCCAGCGGGGCTCAGGGCGGGGAGACCCAGTACTTC

J: TRBJ2-5
V: TRBV27
size: -
D: -
CDR3: CASSLFETTQETQYF
DNA: TGTGCCAGCAGTTTATTCGAGACAACCCAAGAGACCCAGTACTTC

J: TRBJ2-7
V: TRBV6-5
size: -
D: -
CDR3: CASSYRGGSREQYF
DNA: TGTGCCAGCAGTTACAGGGGGGGGTCGCGAGAGCAGTACTTC

J: TRBJ1-3
V: TRBV28
size: -
D: -
CDR3: CASNPRGSPTTSGNTIYF
DNA: TGTGCCAGCAACCCAAGGGGGTCCCCGACAACCTCTGGAAACACCATATATTTT

J: TRBJ1-5
V: TRBV7-9
size: -
D: -
CDR3: CASSLTGASNQPQHF
DNA: TGTGCCAGCAGCTTAACCGGGGCCTCGAATCAGCCCCAGCATTTT

J: TRBJ2-3
V: TRBV4-2
size: once
D: -
CDR3: CASSQEPGYTDTQYF
DNA: TGTGCCAGCAGCCAAGAACCGGGATACACAGATACGCAGTATTTT

J: TRBJ1-1
V: TRBV28
size: -
D: -
CDR3: CASRAQGITEAFF
DNA: TGTGCCAGCAGGGCCCAGGGGATCACTGAAGCTTTCTTT

J: TRBJ1-3
V: TRBV10-3
size: -
D: -
CDR3: CASLPQGISDTIYF
DNA: TGTGCCTCTCTCCCCCAGGGGATTTCGGACACCATATATTTT

J: TRBJ2-4
V: TRBV28
size: -
D: TRBD2
CDR3: CASSLSSSGGLLAKNIQYF
DNA: TGTGCCAGCAGTTTATCCTCTAGCGGGGGCCTGCTAGCCAAAAACATTCAGTACTTC

J: TRBJ2-7
V: TRBV5-1
size: -
D: -
CDR3: CASSLFRGGLHEQYF
DNA: TGTGCCAGCAGCTTGTTCAGGGGCGGTTTACACGAGCAGTACTTC

J: TRBJ2-7
V: TRBV7-8
size: -
D: -
CDR3: CASSLSLARVGSPDYEQYF
DNA: TGTGCCAGCAGCTTAAGTCTCGCACGGGTCGGGTCCCCCGACTACGAGCAGTACTTC

J: TRBJ1-5
V: TRBV2
size: many
D: -
CDR3: CASMSGQGNQPQHF
DNA: TGTGCCAGCATGAGCGGGCAGGGCAATCAGCCCCAGCATTTT